This T cell receptor beta chain was sequenced during a study of cytomegalovirus exposure and HLA in healthy donors. Germline V gene sequence: CDR1 SGHVS, CDR2 FQNEAQ. Trimming removed 10 bases from V and 3 bases from J; junction bases left unmatched: 9. This CDR3 contains 14 residues. Here immunoSEQ multiplex PCR was the method, and the copy in TCRdb shows in-frame clones only, minus some. The sample includes 35,000 to 55,000 clones, under 95% of them seen just once. The source of this sequence is a woman aged 18 to 35 in good health and CMV-seronegative. The sequenced sample consisted of PBMCs. V is TRBV7-8 and J is TRBJ2-7; 10 bases match TRBD2. This CDR3 reads CATPPGTSVYEQYF. In nucleotides, the CDR3 is TGTGCCACGCCTCCCGGGACTAGCGTCTACGAGCAGTACTTC.